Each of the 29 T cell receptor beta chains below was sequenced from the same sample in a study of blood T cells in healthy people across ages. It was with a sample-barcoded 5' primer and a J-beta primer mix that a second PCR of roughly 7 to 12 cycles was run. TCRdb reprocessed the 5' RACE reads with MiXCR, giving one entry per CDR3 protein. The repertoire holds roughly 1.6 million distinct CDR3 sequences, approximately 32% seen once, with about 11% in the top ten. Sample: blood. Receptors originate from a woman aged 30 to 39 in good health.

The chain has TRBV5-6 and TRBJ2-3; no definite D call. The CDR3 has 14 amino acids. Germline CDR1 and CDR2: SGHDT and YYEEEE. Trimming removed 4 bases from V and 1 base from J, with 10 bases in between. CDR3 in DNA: TGTGCCAGCAGCGCAGGTGAACGCACAGATACGCAGTATTTT. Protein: CASSAGERTDTQYF.

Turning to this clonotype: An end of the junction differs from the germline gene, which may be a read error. For the CDR3, the DNA is TGTGCCAACAGCTTGGCCTCCTACCTCGAGACCCAGTACTTC. It specifies CANSLASYLETQYF. The chain employs TRBV5-4 and TRBJ2-5; D not resolved. The CDR3 totals 14 residues. Germline CDR1 is SGHNT and CDR2 is YYREEE (reference sequence).

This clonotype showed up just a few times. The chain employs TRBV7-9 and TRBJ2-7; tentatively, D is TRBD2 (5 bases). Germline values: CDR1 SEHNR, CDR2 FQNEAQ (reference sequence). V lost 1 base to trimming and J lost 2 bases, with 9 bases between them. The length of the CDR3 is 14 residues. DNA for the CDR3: TGTGCCAGCAGCTTAGGACTCGGGGCCTACGAGCAGTACTTC. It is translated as CASSLGLGAYEQYF.

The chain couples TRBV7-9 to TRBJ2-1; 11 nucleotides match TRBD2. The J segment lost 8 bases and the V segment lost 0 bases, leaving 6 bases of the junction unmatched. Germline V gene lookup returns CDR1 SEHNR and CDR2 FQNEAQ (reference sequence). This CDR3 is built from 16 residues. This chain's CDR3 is CASSLATSGGDYEQFF. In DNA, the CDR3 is TGTGCCAGCAGCTTAGCTACTAGCGGGGGCGACTATGAGCAGTTCTTC.

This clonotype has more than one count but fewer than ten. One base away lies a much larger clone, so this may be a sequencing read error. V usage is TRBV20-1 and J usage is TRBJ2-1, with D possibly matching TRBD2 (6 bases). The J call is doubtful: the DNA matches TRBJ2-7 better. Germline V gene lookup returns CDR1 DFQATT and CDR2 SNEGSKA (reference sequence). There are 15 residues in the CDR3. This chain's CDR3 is CSARARGLPYNEQYF. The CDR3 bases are TGCAGTGCTAGAGCAAGGGGACTCCCCTACAATGAGCAGTACTTC.

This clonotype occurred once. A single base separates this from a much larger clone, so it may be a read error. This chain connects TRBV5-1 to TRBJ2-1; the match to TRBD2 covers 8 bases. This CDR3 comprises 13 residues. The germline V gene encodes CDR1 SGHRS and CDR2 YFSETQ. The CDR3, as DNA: TGCGTCAGCAGCCTACTAGCGGACAATGAGCAGTTCTTC. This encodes CVSSLLADNEQFF.

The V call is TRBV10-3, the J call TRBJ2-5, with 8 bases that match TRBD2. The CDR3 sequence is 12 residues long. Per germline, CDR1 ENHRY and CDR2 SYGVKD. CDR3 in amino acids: CGTRRGDNEQYF. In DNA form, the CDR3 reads TGTGGCACCCGGCGGGGGGACAATGAGCAGTACTTC.

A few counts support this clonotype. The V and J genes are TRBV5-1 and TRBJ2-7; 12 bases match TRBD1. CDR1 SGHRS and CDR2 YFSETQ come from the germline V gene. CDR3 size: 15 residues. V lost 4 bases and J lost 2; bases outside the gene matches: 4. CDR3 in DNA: TGCGCCAGCAGCGAGGGGGACAGGGGGCCCTACGAGCAGTACTTC. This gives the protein CASSEGDRGPYEQYF.

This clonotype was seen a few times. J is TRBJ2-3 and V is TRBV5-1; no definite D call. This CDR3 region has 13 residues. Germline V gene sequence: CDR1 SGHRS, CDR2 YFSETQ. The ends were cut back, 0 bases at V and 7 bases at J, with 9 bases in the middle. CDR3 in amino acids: CASSLGSGYTQYF. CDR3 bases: TGCGCCAGCAGCTTGGGGTCGGGTTATACGCAGTATTTT.

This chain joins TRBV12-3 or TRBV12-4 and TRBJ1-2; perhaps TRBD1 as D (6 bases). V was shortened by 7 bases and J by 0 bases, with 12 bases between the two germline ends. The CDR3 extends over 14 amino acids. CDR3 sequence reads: CASNQGLSNYGYTF. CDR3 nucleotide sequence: TGTGCCAGCAATCAGGGGCTCTCTAACTATGGCTACACCTTC.

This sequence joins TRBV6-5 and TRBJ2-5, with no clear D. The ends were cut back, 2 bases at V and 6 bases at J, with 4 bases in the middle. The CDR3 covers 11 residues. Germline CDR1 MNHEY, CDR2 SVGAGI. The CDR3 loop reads CASSYMQTQYF. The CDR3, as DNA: TGTGCCAGCAGTTACATGCAGACCCAGTACTTC.

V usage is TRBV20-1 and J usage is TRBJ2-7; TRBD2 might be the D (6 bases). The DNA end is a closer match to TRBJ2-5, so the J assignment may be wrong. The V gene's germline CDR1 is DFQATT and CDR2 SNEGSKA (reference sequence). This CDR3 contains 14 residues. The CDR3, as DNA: TGCAGTGCTTCGGTGGAAGGACCCGGGGGGACCCAGTACTTC. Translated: CSASVEGPGGTQYF.

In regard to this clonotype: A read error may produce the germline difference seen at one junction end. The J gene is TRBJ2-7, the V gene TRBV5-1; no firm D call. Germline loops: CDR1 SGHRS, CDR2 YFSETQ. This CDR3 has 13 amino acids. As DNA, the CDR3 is TGCTCCAGCAGCTTGTCTCCGAACTGCGAGCAGTACTTC. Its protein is CSSSLSPNCEQYF. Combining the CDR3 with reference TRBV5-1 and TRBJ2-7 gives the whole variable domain KAGVTQTPRYLIKTRGQQVTLSCSPISGHRSVSWYQQTPGQGLQFLFEYFSETQRNKGNFPGRFSGRQFSNSRSEMNVSTLELGDSALYLCSSSLSPNCEQYFGPGTRLTVT.

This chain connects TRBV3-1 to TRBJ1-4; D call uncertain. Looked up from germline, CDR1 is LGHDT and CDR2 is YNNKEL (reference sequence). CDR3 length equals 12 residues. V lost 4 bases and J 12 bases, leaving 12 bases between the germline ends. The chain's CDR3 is CASSLGSAELFF. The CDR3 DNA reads TGTGCCAGCAGCCTTGGTTCGGCCGAACTGTTTTTT.

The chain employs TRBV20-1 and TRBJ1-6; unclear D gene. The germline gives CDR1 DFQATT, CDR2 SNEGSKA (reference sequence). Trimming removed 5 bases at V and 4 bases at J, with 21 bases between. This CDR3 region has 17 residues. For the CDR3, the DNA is TGCAGTGCTCCCAAACGGGCAGAAATGGGGTATAATTCACCCCTCCACTTT. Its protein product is CSAPKRAEMGYNSPLHF.

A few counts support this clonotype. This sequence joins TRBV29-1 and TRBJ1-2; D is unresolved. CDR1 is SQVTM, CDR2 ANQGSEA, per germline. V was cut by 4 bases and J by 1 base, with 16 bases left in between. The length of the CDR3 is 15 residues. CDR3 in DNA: TGCAGCGTTGTAGACGCCGCGGCGGATAACTATGGCTACACCTTC. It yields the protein CSVVDAAADNYGYTF.

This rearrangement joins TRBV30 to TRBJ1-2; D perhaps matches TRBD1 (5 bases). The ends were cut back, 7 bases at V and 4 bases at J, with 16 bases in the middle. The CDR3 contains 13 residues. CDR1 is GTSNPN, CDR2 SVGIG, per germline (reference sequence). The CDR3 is CAYSLGRTYGYTF. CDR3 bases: TGTGCCTACTCCTTGGGGCGCACCTATGGCTACACCTTC.

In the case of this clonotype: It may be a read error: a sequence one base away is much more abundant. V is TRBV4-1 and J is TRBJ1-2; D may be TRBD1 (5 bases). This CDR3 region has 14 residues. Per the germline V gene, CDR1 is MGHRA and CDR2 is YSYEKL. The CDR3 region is CASSAGRTNYGHTF. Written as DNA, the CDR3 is TGCGCCAGCAGCGCGGGACGGACCAACTATGGCCACACCTTC.

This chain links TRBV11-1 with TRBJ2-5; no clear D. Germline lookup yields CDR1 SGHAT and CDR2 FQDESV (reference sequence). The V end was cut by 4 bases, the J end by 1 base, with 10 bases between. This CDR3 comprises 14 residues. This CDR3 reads CASSSPGTQETQYF. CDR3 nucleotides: TGTGCCAGCAGCTCGCCGGGTACCCAAGAGACCCAGTACTTC.

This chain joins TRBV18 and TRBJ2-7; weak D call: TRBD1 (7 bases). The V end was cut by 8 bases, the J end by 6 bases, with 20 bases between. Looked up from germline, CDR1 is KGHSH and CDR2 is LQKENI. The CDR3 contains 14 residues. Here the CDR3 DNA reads TGTGCCAGCCGAGGCGGCAGGGGGGACATCGAGCAGTACTTC. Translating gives CASRGGRGDIEQYF.

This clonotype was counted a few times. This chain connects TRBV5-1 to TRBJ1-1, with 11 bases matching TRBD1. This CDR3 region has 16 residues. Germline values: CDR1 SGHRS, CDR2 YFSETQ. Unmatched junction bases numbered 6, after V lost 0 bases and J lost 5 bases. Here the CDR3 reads CASSLGDRGTRTEAFF. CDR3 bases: TGCGCCAGCAGCTTGGGGGACAGGGGGACGAGGACTGAAGCTTTCTTT.

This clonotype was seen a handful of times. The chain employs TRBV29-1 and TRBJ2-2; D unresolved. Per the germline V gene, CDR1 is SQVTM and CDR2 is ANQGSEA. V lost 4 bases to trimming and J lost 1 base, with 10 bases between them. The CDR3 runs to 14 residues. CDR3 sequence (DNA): TGCAGCGTTGTATCCAGCTTGAACACCGGGGAGCTGTTTTTT. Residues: CSVVSSLNTGELFF.

The CDR3 DNA reads as TGTGCCAGCAGGATAAGGCTAGTTCTTCGGGATGAGCAGTTCTTC. It specifies CASRIRLVLRDEQFF. V usage is TRBV28 and J usage is TRBJ2-1; D is ambiguous. Trimming pared 6 bases from V and 8 bases from J, leaving 20 bases between. In germline, CDR1 is MDHEN, CDR2 SYDVKM. The CDR3 sequence is 15 residues long.

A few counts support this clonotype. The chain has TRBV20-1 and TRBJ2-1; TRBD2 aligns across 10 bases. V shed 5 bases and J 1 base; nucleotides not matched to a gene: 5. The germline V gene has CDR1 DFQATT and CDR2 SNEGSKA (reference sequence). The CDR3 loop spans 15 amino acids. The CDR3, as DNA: TGCAGTGCTGATAAGACTAGCGGGTCCTACAATGAGCAGTTCTTC. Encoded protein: CSADKTSGSYNEQFF.

This CDR3 reads CASSHEAGGVNEQFF. For the CDR3, the DNA is TGCGCCAGCAGCCATGAAGCGGGAGGGGTAAATGAGCAGTTCTTC. The chain employs TRBV4-1 and TRBJ2-1, with TRBD2 identical over 10 bases. V was clipped by 3 bases and J by 7 bases; unmatched bases: 6. CDR3 length equals 15 residues. CDR1 is MGHRA and CDR2 is YSYEKL in the germline V gene.

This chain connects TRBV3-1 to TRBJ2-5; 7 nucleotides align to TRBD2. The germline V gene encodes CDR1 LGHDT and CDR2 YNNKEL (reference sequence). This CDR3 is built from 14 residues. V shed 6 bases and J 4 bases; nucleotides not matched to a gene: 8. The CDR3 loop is CASSRPGRAETQYF. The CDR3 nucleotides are TGTGCCAGCAGTCGTCCGGGGAGGGCAGAGACCCAGTACTTC.

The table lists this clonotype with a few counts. CDR3 in amino acids: CASSQAPDREDGYTF. CDR3 DNA sequence: TGCGCCAGCAGCCAAGCCCCGGACAGGGAGGATGGCTACACCTTC. The chain has TRBV4-1 and TRBJ1-2; TRBD1 matches 8 bases. The trim removed 1 base at V and 6 bases at J, leaving 7 bases unmatched. The CDR3 is 15 amino acids. Germline-derived CDR1 and CDR2 are MGHRA and YSYEKL.

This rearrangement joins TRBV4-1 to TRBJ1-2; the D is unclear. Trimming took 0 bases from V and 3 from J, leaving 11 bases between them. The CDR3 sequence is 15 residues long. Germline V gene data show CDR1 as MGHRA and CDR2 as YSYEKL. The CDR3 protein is CASSQERGADYGYTF. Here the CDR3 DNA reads TGCGCCAGCAGCCAAGAACGAGGCGCTGACTATGGCTACACCTTC.

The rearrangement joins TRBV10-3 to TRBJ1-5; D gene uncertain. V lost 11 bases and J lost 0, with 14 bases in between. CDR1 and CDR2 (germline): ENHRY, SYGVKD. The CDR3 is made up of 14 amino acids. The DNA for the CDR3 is TGTGCCGTCCTGCGGGATAATAGCAATCAGCCCCAGCATTTT. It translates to CAVLRDNSNQPQHF.